These 14 T cell receptor beta chains originate from one sample sequenced in a study of vaccination and CD4 T cells after COVID-19. With the Oncomine TCR Beta short-read assay, DNA from cultured CD4+ T cells was sequenced. TCRdb re-derived calls from the PCR reads in MiXCR, one entry per CDR3 protein. In the table there are several thousand distinct CDR3 sequences, roughly a fifth of which are singletons. Indicated treatment: roughly 10-day PBMC culture with coronavirus spike peptide pools or control peptides (ViraFEST assay). The antigens for these receptors are not known. Material for sequencing was CD4+ T cells from blood, cultured in vitro. All receptors come from a human donor who had recovered from COVID-19.

This clonotype turned up a few times. This chain uses TRBV7-3 with TRBJ2-5, with 10 bases identical to TRBD2. The CDR3 sequence is 17 residues long. V lost 1 base and J lost 1; bases outside the gene matches: 6. Germline V gene lookup returns CDR1 SGHTA and CDR2 FQGTGA. CDR3 nucleotide sequence: TGTGCCAGCAGCTTAAGGGGCCAGCGGGGGGGCCAAGAGACCCAGTACTTC. This gives the protein CASSLRGQRGGQETQYF.

A note on this clonotype: Given a much more abundant clone one base away, this may be a read error. This rearrangement joins TRBV20-1 to TRBJ2-7; perhaps TRBD2 as D (6 bases). The CDR3 spans 14 residues. Germline assignment: CDR1 DFQATT and CDR2 SNEGSKA (reference sequence). Deletions cut 1 base from V and 2 bases from J, with 12 bases between. This CDR3 reads CSARVGEAPYEQYF. Written as DNA, the CDR3 is TGCAGTGCTAGAGTCGGGGAGGCCCCCTACGAGCAGTACTTC.

In its sample, this clonotype was seen a few times. The rearrangement uses TRBV9 and TRBJ2-5; 7 bases align to TRBD2. Trimming took 3 bases from V and 2 from J; bases not matched to a gene: 10. Germline lookup yields CDR1 SGDLS and CDR2 YYNGEE. This CDR3 region has 16 residues. The CDR3 DNA follows: TGTGCCAGCAGCGGGAGGGGAGCGGGGAAACAAGAGACCCAGTACTTC. This translates into CASSGRGAGKQETQYF.

J is TRBJ1-6 and V is TRBV18; no reliable D call. V was trimmed by 1 base and J by 6 bases, leaving 16 bases between them. Germline lookup yields CDR1 KGHSH and CDR2 LQKENI. CDR3 length equals 17 residues. CDR3 bases: TGTGCCAGCTCACCACGGCCTGCTACAGAACTTAATTCACCCCTCCACTTT. Its translation is CASSPRPATELNSPLHF.

As for this clonotype: Possible read error: a much larger clone is one base away. The rearrangement joins TRBV6-1 to TRBJ1-1; a weak D match, TRBD1 (5 bases). Deletions cut 2 bases from V and 7 bases from J, with 17 bases between. This CDR3 is built from 15 residues. Germline V gene lookup returns CDR1 MNHNS and CDR2 SASEGT. The CDR3 sequence: CASSESRGVYIEAFF. CDR3 DNA: TGTGCCAGCAGTGAAAGTCGGGGGGTGTACATTGAAGCTTTCTTT.

The V and J genes are TRBV12-3 or TRBV12-4 and TRBJ1-2; TRBD1 matches 9 bases. The CDR3 runs 13 residues. Trimming at V came to 5 bases and at J to 6 bases, leaving 4 bases not matched to a gene. DNA of the CDR3: TGTGCCAGCAGTCCAGGACAGGGGCATGGCTACACCTTC. This translates into CASSPGQGHGYTF.

The chain combines TRBV12-3 or TRBV12-4 with TRBJ1-2; tentatively, D is TRBD1 (5 bases). This CDR3 comprises 16 residues. Trimming took off 5 bases at V and 7 bases at J, with 23 bases between the two ends. In DNA, the CDR3 is TGTGCCAGCAGTCCTCTTATGGAGTCCAGGGAGGGTGGCTACACCTTC. Protein sequence: CASSPLMESREGGYTF.

By share, this clonotype counts as medium-sized (0.01 to 0.1%). The V and J genes are TRBV2 and TRBJ1-5; 11 positions agree with TRBD1. The germline CDR1 and CDR2 sequences are SNHLY and FYNNEI. The trim removed 7 bases at V and 4 bases at J, leaving 6 bases unmatched. CDR3 size: 15 residues. CDR3 nucleotide sequence: TGTGCCAGCACCCTCGGGACAGGGGGAAATCAGCCCCAGCATTTT. Its translation is CASTLGTGGNQPQHF.

The chain links TRBV6-1 to TRBJ2-3; TRBD2 matches 12 bases. Germline values: CDR1 MNHNS, CDR2 SASEGT. The junction had 7 bases not matched to a gene; V was cut back by 4 bases and J by 2 bases. The CDR3 length is 17 residues. The DNA of the CDR3 is TGTGCCAGCAGTGGGGCGACTAGCGGGGGTTACACAGATACGCAGTATTTT. Its translation: CASSGATSGGYTDTQYF.

The CDR3 DNA is TGTGCCAGCAGCCAAGTCGGGGGGAACACTGAAGCTTTCTTT. As protein: CASSQVGGNTEAFF. J is TRBJ1-1 and V is TRBV3-1; D might be TRBD1 (5 bases). CDR1 and CDR2 (germline): LGHDT, YNNKEL (reference sequence). V lost 1 base to trimming and J lost 1 base, with 7 bases between them. This CDR3 comprises 14 residues. Based on the CDR3 plus reference TRBV3-1 and TRBJ1-1, the full variable domain is DTAVSQTPKYLVTQMGNDKSIKCEQNLGHDTMYWYKQDSKKFLKIMFSYNNKELIINETVPNRFSPKSPDKAHLNLHINSLELGDSAVYFCASSQVGGNTEAFFGQGTRLTVV.

The chain links TRBV12-3 or TRBV12-4 to TRBJ1-2, with 9 bases lining up with TRBD1. This CDR3 has 13 residues. V was pared by 5 bases and J by 8 bases, with 6 bases of the junction left unmatched. The CDR3 bases are TGTGCCAGCAGTGGGACAGGGAGTAACGGCTACACCTTC. Encoded protein: CASSGTGSNGYTF.

This clonotype is termed medium-sized. The genes are TRBV7-9 and TRBJ1-1, with D possibly being TRBD1 (5 bases). Germline V gene data show CDR1 as SEHNR and CDR2 as FQNEAQ (reference sequence). Trimming took off 5 bases at V and 4 bases at J, with 17 bases between the two ends. The CDR3 totals 15 residues. The CDR3 sequence: CASSAPTEGTTEAFF. CDR3 sequence (DNA): TGTGCCAGCAGCGCACCTACAGAGGGGACCACTGAAGCTTTCTTT. The whole variable domain, remainder taken from reference TRBV7-9 and TRBJ1-1, is DTGVSQNPRHKITKRGQNVTFRCDPISEHNRLYWYRQTLGQGPEFLTYFQNEAQLEKSRLLSDRFSAERPKGSFSTLEIQRTEQGDSAMYLCASSAPTEGTTEAFFGQGTRLTVV.

The chain carries TRBV7-9 and TRBJ2-3; D is ambiguous. This CDR3 has 13 residues. V lost 0 bases, J lost 4 bases, and 5 bases lay in between. The germline V gene has CDR1 SEHNR and CDR2 FQNEAQ (reference sequence). The CDR3 region is CASSLAGPDTQYF. CDR3 DNA sequence: TGTGCCAGCAGCTTAGCAGGCCCAGATACGCAGTATTTT.

This clonotype was seen a handful of times. This chain connects TRBV5-6 to TRBJ2-5; D is possibly TRBD1 or TRBD2 (5 bases each). CDR1 and CDR2 from the germline V gene are SGHDT and YYEEEE. V dropped 3 bases and J dropped 6 bases, with 15 bases sitting between them. This CDR3 is 14 amino acids long. CDR3 protein: CASSSLRQGQTQYF. The CDR3, as DNA: TGTGCCAGCAGCTCACTCCGGCAGGGACAGACCCAGTACTTC.